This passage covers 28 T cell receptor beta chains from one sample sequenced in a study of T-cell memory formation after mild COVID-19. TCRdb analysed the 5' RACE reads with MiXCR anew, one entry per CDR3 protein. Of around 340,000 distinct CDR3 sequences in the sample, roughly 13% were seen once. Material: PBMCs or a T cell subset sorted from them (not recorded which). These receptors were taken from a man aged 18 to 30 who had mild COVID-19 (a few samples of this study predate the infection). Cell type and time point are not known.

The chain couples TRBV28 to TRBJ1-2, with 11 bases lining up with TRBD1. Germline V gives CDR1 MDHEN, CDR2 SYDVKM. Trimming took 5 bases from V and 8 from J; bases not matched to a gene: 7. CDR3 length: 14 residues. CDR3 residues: CASSAPGQGGGYTF. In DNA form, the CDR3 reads TGTGCCAGCAGTGCCCCGGGACAGGGGGGAGGCTACACCTTC.

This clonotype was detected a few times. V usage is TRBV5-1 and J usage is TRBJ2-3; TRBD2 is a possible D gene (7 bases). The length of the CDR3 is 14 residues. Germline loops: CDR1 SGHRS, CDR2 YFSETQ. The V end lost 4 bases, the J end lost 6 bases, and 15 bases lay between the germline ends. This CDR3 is CASSTRGAIDTQYF. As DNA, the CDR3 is TGCGCCAGCAGCACCCGGGGGGCCATTGATACGCAGTATTTT.

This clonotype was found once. The CDR3 is CASSLRATDYGYTF. The CDR3 region has the DNA TGTGCCAGCAGTTTACGGGCCACGGATTATGGCTACACCTTC. The rearrangement joins TRBV12-3 or TRBV12-4 to TRBJ1-2; D is unclear. The CDR3 loop spans 14 amino acids. V was pared by 2 bases and J by 5 bases, with 12 bases between.

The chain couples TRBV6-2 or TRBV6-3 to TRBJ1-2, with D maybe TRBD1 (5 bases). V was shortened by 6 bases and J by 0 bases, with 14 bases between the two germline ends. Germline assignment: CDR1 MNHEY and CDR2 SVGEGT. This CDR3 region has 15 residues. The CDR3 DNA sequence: TGTGCCAGCAGCCCCGGGACGCGGGCTAACTATGGCTACACCTTC. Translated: CASSPGTRANYGYTF.

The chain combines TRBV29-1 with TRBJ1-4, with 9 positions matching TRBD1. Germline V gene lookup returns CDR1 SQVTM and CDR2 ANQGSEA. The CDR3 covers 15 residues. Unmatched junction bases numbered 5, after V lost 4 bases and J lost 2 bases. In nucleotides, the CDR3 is TGCAGCGTTGCCGGGACAGGGAGGACTAATGAAAAACTGTTTTTT. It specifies CSVAGTGRTNEKLFF.

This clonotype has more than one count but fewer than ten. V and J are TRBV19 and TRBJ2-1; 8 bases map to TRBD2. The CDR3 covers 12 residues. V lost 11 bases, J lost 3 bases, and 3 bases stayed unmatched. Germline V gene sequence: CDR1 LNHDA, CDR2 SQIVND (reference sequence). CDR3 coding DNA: TGTGCCTCGGGGGGGTACTACAATGAGCAGTTCTTC. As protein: CASGGYYNEQFF.

CDR3 sequence reads: CASSQDSEGSYTF. The CDR3 DNA reads TGTGCCAGCAGCCAAGATAGCGAGGGGAGCTACACCTTC. This chain links TRBV4-2 with TRBJ1-2; D might be TRBD1 (5 bases). The germline V gene has CDR1 LGHNA and CDR2 YNFKEQ. V was trimmed by 0 bases and J by 9 bases, leaving 11 bases between them. CDR3 length equals 13 residues.

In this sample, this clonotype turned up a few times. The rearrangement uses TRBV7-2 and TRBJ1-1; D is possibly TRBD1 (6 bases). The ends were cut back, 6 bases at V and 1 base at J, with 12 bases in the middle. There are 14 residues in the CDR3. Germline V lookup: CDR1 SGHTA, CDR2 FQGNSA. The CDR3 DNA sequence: TGTGCCAGCAGACCTCAGGGGACGAACACTGAAGCTTTCTTT. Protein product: CASRPQGTNTEAFF.

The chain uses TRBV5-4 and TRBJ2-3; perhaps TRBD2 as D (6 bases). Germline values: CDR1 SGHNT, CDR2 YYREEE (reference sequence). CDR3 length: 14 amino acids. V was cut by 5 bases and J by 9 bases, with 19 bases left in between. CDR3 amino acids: CASSPPQLAGTQYF. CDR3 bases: TGTGCCAGCAGTCCCCCCCAACTAGCAGGGACGCAGTATTTT.

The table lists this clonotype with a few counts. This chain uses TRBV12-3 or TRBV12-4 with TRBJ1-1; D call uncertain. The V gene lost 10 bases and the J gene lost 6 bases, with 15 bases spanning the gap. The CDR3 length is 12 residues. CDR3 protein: CATEQNGAEAFF. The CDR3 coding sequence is TGTGCCACGGAACAGAACGGAGCTGAAGCTTTCTTT.

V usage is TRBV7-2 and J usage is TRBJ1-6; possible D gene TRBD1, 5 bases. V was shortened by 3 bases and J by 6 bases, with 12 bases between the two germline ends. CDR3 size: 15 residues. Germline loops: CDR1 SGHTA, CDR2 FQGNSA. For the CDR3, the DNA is TGTGCCAGCAGCTTCGGGACGGGGGGTAATTCACCCCTCCACTTT. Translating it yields CASSFGTGGNSPLHF.

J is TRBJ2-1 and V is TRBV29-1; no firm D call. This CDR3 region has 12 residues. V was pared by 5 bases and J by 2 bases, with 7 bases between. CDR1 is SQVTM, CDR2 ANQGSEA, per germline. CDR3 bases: TGCAGCGTTTGGGTTCCCTACAATGAGCAGTTCTTC. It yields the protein CSVWVPYNEQFF.

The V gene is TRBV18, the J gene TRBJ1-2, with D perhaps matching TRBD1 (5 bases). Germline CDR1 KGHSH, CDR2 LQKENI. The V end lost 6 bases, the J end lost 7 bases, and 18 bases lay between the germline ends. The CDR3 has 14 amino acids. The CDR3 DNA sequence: TGTGCCAGCTCTCCCGACAGTTGGGGCCGTGGCTACACCTTC. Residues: CASSPDSWGRGYTF.

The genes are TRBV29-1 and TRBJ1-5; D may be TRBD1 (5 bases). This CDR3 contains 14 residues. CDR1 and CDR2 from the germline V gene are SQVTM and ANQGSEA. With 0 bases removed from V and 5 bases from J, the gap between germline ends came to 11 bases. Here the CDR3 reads CSVEDGGVDQPQHF. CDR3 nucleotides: TGCAGCGTTGAAGATGGGGGGGTAGATCAGCCCCAGCATTTT.

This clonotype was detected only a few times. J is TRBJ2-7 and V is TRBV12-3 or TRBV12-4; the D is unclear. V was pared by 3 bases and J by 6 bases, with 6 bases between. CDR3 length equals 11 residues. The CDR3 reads CASSLEIEQYF. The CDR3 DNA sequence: TGTGCCAGCAGTTTGGAGATCGAGCAGTACTTC.

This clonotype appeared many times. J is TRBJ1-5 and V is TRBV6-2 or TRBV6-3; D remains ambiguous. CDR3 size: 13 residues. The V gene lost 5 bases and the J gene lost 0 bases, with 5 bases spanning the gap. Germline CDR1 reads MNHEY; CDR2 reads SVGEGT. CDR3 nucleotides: TGTGCCAGCAGTGAATATAGCAATCAGCCCCAGCATTTT. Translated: CASSEYSNQPQHF.

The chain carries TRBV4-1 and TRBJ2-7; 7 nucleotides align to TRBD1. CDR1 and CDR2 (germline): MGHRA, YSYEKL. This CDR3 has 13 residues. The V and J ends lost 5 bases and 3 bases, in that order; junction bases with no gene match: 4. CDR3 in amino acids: CASSTDRDYEQYV. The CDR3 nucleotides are TGCGCCAGCAGCACCGACAGGGACTACGAGCAGTACGTC.

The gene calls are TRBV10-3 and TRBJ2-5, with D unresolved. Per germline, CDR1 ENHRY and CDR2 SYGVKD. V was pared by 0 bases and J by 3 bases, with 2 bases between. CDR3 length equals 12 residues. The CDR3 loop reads CAISESEETQYF. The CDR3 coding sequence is TGTGCCATCAGTGAGTCGGAAGAGACCCAGTACTTC.

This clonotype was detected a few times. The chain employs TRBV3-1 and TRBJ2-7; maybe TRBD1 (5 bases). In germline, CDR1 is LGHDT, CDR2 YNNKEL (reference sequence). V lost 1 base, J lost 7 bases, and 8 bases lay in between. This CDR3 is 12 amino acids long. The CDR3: CASSQAPGEQYV. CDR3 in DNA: TGTGCCAGCAGCCAAGCCCCAGGGGAGCAGTACGTC.

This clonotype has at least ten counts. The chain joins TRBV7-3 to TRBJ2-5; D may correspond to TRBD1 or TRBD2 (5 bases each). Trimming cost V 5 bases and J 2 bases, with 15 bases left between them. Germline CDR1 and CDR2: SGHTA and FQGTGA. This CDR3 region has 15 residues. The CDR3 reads CASSPLGVGQETQYF. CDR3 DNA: TGTGCCAGCAGCCCCTTGGGGGTAGGGCAAGAGACCCAGTACTTC. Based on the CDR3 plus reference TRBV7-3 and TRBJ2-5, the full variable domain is GAGVSQTPSNKVTEKGKYVELRCDPISGHTALYWYRQSLGQGPEFLIYFQGTGAADDSGLPNDRFFAVRPEGSVSTLKIQRTERGDSAVYLCASSPLGVGQETQYFGPGTRLLVL.

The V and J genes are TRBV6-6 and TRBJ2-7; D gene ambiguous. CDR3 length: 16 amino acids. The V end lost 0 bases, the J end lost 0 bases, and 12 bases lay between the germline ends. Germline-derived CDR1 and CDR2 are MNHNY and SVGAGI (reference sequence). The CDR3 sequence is CASSYSIQMPSYEQYF. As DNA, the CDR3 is TGTGCCAGCAGTTACTCGATACAGATGCCCTCCTACGAGCAGTACTTC.

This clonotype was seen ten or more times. The CDR3 reads CASSLVRLFTSGGRSYNEQFF. The DNA for the CDR3 is TGTGCCAGCAGCTTAGTAAGGTTGTTCACTAGCGGGGGACGATCCTACAATGAGCAGTTCTTC. This chain uses TRBV7-2 with TRBJ2-1, with 11 bases fitting TRBD2. Looked up from germline, CDR1 is SGHTA and CDR2 is FQGNSA. Germline trimming cut 1 base from V and 1 base from J; bases unmatched to any gene: 15. The CDR3 consists of 21 residues. The full variable domain, rest sourced from reference TRBV7-2 and TRBJ2-1, is GAGVSQSPSNKVTEKGKDVELRCDPISGHTALYWYRQSLGQGLEFLIYFQGNSAPDKSGLPSDRFSAERTGGSVSTLTIQRTQQEDSAVYLCASSLVRLFTSGGRSYNEQFFGPGTRLTVL.

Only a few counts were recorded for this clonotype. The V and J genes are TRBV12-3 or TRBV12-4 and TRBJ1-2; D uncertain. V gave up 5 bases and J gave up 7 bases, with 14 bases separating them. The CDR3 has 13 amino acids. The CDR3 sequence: CASSPNRFAGYTF. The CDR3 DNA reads TGTGCCAGCAGTCCCAATCGTTTTGCTGGCTACACCTTC.

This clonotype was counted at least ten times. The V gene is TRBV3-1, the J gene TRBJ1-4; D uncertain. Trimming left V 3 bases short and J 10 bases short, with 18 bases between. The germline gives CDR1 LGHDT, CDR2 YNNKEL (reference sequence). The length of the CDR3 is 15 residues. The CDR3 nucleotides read TGTGCCAGCAGCCAGGACCTCATCTCAGCGGGAAAACTGTTTTTT. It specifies CASSQDLISAGKLFF.

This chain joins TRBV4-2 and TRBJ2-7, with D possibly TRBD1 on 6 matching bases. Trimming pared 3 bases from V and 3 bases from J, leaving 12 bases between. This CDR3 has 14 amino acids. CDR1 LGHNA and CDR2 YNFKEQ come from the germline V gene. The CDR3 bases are TGTGCCAGCAGCCAGGGAACAGGGCTCTACGAGCAGTACTTC. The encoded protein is CASSQGTGLYEQYF.

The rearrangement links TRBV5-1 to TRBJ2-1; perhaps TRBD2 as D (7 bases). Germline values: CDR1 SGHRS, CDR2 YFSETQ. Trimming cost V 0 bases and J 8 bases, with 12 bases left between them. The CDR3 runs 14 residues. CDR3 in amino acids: CASSLGGGSDEQFF. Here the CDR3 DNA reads TGCGCCAGCAGCTTGGGGGGGGGCAGCGATGAGCAGTTCTTC.

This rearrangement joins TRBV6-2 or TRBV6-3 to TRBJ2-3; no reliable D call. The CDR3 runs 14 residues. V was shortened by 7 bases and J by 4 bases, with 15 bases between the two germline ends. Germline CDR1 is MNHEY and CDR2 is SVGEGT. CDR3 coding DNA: TGTGCCAGCACTCCCCTCACTTACCCAGATACGCAGTATTTT. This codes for CASTPLTYPDTQYF.

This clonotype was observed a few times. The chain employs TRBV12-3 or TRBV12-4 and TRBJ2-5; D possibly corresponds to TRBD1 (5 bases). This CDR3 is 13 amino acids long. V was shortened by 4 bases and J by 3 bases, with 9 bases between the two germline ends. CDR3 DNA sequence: TGTGCCAGCAGTTGGGGCAGCAAAGAGACCCAGTACTTC. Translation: CASSWGSKETQYF.